This T cell receptor beta chain was documented in a study of blood T cell repertoires in COVID-19. Study information: COVID-19 samples collected from the United States, Italy and Spain covered acute and convalescent phases. T cells, B-cell-depleted T cells, or PBMCs provided the cDNA or gDNA that served as material.

V lost 3 bases to trimming and J lost 6 bases; unmatched junction nucleotides: 10. This CDR3 region has 15 residues. The V gene's germline CDR1 is LGHNA and CDR2 YSLEER. Each participant's cohort was designated according to participant-reported clinical history. Original data processing: The assay estimated nucleated cells by amplifying reference gene primers. Clones were sequenced by immunoSEQ multiplex PCR, and TCRdb holds only the in-frame ones, with some missing. From that table come the V and J calls and clone size; the DNA was used to work out D and trimming. The table has 200,000 to 250,000 clones, about nine tenths seen once.

The sample taken for sequencing was PBMCs or T cells enriched from blood (not recorded which). The rearrangement uses TRBV4-3 and TRBJ1-1; TRBD1 matches 7 bases. The TCR comes from a woman aged 25 to 39 who had recovered from COVID-19. The CDR3 coding sequence is TGCGCCAGCAGCCAGGGCAGGGGGATGGTCGCTGAAGCTTTCTTT. Protein: CASSQGRGMVAEAFF.